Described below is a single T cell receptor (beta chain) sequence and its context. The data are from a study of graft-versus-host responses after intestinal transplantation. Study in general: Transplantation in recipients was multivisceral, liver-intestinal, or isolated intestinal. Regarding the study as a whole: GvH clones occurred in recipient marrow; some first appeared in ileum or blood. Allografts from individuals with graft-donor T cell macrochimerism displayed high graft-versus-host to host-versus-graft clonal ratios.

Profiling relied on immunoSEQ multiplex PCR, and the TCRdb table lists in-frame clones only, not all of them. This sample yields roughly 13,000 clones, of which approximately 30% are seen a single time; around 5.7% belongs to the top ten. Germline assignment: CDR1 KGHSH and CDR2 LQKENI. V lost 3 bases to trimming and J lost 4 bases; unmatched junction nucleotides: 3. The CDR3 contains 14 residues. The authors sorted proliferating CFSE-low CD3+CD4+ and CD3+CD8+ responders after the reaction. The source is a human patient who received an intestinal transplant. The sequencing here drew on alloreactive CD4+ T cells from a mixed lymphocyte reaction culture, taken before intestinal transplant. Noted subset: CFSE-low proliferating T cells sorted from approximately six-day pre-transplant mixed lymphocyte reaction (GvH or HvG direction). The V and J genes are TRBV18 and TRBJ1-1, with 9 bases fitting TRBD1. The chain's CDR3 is CASSPGQGTTEAFF. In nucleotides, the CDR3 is TGTGCCAGCTCACCGGGACAGGGAACCACTGAAGCTTTCTTT.